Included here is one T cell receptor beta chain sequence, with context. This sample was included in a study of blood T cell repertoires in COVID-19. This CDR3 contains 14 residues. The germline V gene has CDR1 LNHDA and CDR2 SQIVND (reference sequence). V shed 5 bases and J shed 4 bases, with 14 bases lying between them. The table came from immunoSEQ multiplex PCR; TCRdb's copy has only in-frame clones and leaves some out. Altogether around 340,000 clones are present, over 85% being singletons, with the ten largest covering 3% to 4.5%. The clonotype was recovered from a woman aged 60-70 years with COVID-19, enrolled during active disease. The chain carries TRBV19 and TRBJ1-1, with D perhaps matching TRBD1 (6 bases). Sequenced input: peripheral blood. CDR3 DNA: TGTGCCAGTAGTTTACGACAGGTTTTCACTGAAGCTTTCTTT. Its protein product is CASSLRQVFTEAFF.